This TCR beta chain was captured by sequencing in a study of T cell responses to AZD1222 COVID-19 vaccine. Sequencing was performed with immunoSEQ multiplex PCR; in TCRdb, only in-frame clones are kept and a portion is missing. The table shows roughly 180,000 clones, with 80% to 90% occurring only once. CDR3 length: 16 amino acids. Germline-derived CDR1 and CDR2 are MNHEY and SMNVEV (reference sequence). Trimming cost V 2 bases and J 4 bases; bases outside gene matches: 7. This TCR was sampled from an adult in good health. Sample: peripheral blood, taken on day 0 of MenACWY control vaccination. V and J are TRBV27 and TRBJ2-5; 10 nucleotides match TRBD2. DNA for the CDR3: TGTGCCAGCAGTTTAGGAAGCGGGAGGGTGGGAGAGACCCAGTACTTC. Its protein is CASSLGSGRVGETQYF.